The 28 T cell receptor beta chains given below trace back to one sample, sequenced in a study of identical twins. Each CDR3 protein is one row after TCRdb ran MiXCR on the 5' RACE reads. The sample lists hundreds of thousands of distinct CDR3 sequences; approximately 8% were seen once. These same records also appear under a second study, on yellow fever vaccine responses in identical twins.

The sample taken for sequencing was CD8+ T cells sorted from blood. The receptors originated from a woman under 30 in good health.

This clonotype appeared a few times. The chain links TRBV2 to TRBJ1-1, with D maybe TRBD1 (6 bases). V lost 6 bases, J lost 4 bases, and 12 bases lay in between. The CDR3 contains 13 residues. Germline V gene lookup returns CDR1 SNHLY and CDR2 FYNNEI. The CDR3 coding sequence is TGTGCCAGCAGAGGGGGGGGCGGCACTGAAGCTTTCTTT. It translates to CASRGGGGTEAFF.

The CDR3 DNA follows: TGTGCCACCAGTGAGTCCTACACAGATACGCAGTATTTT. Protein sequence: CATSESYTDTQYF. V gene TRBV24-1 combines with J gene TRBJ2-3; D is ambiguous. CDR1 KGHDR and CDR2 SFDVKD come from the germline V gene. CDR3 size: 13 residues. V was shortened by 4 bases and J by 2 bases, with 6 bases between the two germline ends.

The chain carries TRBV7-9 and TRBJ1-4; D uncertain. Germline V gene data show CDR1 as SEHNR and CDR2 as FQNEAQ (reference sequence). V dropped 9 bases and J dropped 4 bases, with 12 bases sitting between them. CDR3 length equals 13 residues. The CDR3 DNA reads as TGTGCCAGTCCGGAAGAGGGTAATGAAAAACTGTTTTTT. It is translated as CASPEEGNEKLFF.

This clonotype was seen a few times. The chain links TRBV7-9 to TRBJ1-3; D gene uncertain. This CDR3 spans 15 amino acids. V lost 1 base and J 0 bases, leaving 7 bases between the germline ends. Per germline, CDR1 SEHNR and CDR2 FQNEAQ (reference sequence). The CDR3 DNA is TGTGCCAGCAGCTTAGGGGCGACCTCTGGAAACACCATATATTTT. Its protein product is CASSLGATSGNTIYF.

This clonotype appeared many times. The chain has TRBV15 and TRBJ2-7; 7 nucleotides agree with TRBD1. Trimming at V came to 0 bases and at J to 4 bases, leaving 12 bases not matched to a gene. The V gene's germline CDR1 is LNHNV and CDR2 YYDKDF (reference sequence). This CDR3 has 17 amino acids. The CDR3 nucleotides are TGTGCCACCAGCAGAGATAGGTCGTTGGGACAGAGTTACGAGCAGTACGTC. Translated: CATSRDRSLGQSYEQYV.

This clonotype has at least ten counts. This rearrangement joins TRBV3-1 to TRBJ2-7; possible D gene TRBD2, 6 bases. The CDR3 has 17 amino acids. Trimming removed 0 bases from V and 0 bases from J, with 15 bases in between. Germline V gene sequence: CDR1 LGHDT, CDR2 YNNKEL (reference sequence). CDR3 coding DNA: TGTGCCAGCAGCCAAGATTTCTCGGGACTGCGCTCCTACGAGCAGTACTTC. Its translation is CASSQDFSGLRSYEQYF.

This clonotype has ten or more counts. The chain uses TRBV10-2 and TRBJ2-1; the match to TRBD1 covers 12 bases. The CDR3 consists of 15 residues. Germline V CDR1 and CDR2: WSHSY, SAAADI. V was pared by 6 bases and J by 5 bases, with 5 bases of the junction left unmatched. The CDR3 DNA sequence: TGCGCCAGCAGCGGGGACAGGGGGCGGAACAATGAGCAGTTCTTC. Its protein product is CASSGDRGRNNEQFF.

In this sample, this clonotype turned up many times. V is TRBV7-9 and J is TRBJ1-1; D is possibly TRBD1 (5 bases). Germline V lookup: CDR1 SEHNR, CDR2 FQNEAQ (reference sequence). The V and J ends lost 4 bases and 0 bases respectively, with 18 bases between them. This CDR3 is built from 17 residues. The CDR3 DNA sequence: TGTGCCAGCAGCTCGAGAGAGGGGCAGGTCATGAACACTGAAGCTTTCTTT. As protein: CASSSREGQVMNTEAFF.

The CDR3 coding sequence is TGTGCCAGCAGTTTCAGGAATTACGAGCAGTACTTC. Its translation is CASSFRNYEQYF. The chain employs TRBV28 and TRBJ2-7; D ambiguous. This CDR3 contains 12 residues. Germline CDR1 reads MDHEN; CDR2 reads SYDVKM. The V end was cut by 3 bases, the J end by 4 bases, with 7 bases between. Based on the CDR3 plus reference TRBV28 and TRBJ2-7, the full variable domain is DVKVTQSSRYLVKRTGEKVFLECVQDMDHENMFWYRQDPGLGLRLIYFSYDVKMKEKGDIPEGYSVSREKKERFSLILESASTNQTSMYLCASSFRNYEQYFGPGTRLTVT.

This clonotype was picked up many times. This sequence joins TRBV25-1 and TRBJ2-2, with unresolved D. CDR3 length: 15 residues. V dropped 3 bases and J dropped 1 base, with 9 bases sitting between them. Germline V lookup: CDR1 MGHDK, CDR2 SYGVNS. CDR3 amino acids: CASSDIGVNTGELFF. CDR3 DNA: TGTGCCAGCAGTGACATCGGCGTGAACACCGGGGAGCTGTTTTTT. Filled out from reference TRBV25-1 and TRBJ2-2, the complete variable domain reads EADIYQTPRYLVIGTGKKITLECSQTMGHDKMYWYQQDPGMELHLIHYSYGVNSTEKGDLSSESTVSRIRTEHFPLTLESARPSHTSQYLCASSDIGVNTGELFFGEGSRLTVL.

This clonotype came up a few times. CDR3 nucleotide sequence: TGTGCCAGCAGCTTCACACTATCTGGGGCCAACGTCCTGACTTTC. Translated: CASSFTLSGANVLTF. The chain has TRBV28 and TRBJ2-6; D gene unclear. Germline CDR1 and CDR2: MDHEN and SYDVKM. V gave up 6 bases and J gave up 1 base, with 10 bases separating them. This CDR3 has 15 amino acids.

In this sample, this clonotype turned up many times. V and J are TRBV13 and TRBJ1-5, with D unclear. This CDR3 spans 13 amino acids. V was pared by 5 bases and J by 5 bases, with 10 bases between. CDR1 and CDR2 from the germline V gene are PRHDT and FYEKMQ (reference sequence). The CDR3 protein is CASSASLDQPQHF. CDR3 in DNA: TGTGCCAGCAGCGCCAGCTTAGATCAGCCCCAGCATTTT.

There are many counts of this clonotype. J is TRBJ2-1 and V is TRBV15; the match to TRBD1 covers 12 bases. V was clipped by 0 bases and J by 4 bases; unmatched bases: 1. The CDR3 is 16 residues long. Germline V lookup: CDR1 LNHNV, CDR2 YYDKDF (reference sequence). CDR3 sequence (DNA): TGTGCCACCAGCAGAGAGGGACAGGGGGCTTACAATGAGCAGTTCTTC. It specifies CATSREGQGAYNEQFF.

The rearrangement uses TRBV12-3 or TRBV12-4 and TRBJ1-5, with D unresolved. Between the trimmed V and J ends, which lost 8 bases and 0 bases, there was a span of 11 bases. The length of the CDR3 is 14 residues. This CDR3 is CASSSGVSNQPQHF. CDR3 sequence (DNA): TGTGCCAGCTCGAGTGGGGTTAGCAATCAGCCCCAGCATTTT.

This clonotype was recorded once. V gene TRBV27 combines with J gene TRBJ2-4; possible D gene TRBD2, 7 bases. This CDR3 is 15 amino acids long. Germline V gives CDR1 MNHEY, CDR2 SMNVEV (reference sequence). With 2 bases removed from V and 8 bases from J, the gap between germline ends came to 16 bases. The CDR3 is CASSLGGGLLDIQYF. The CDR3 DNA reads TGTGCCAGCAGTTTAGGGGGGGGCTTGTTGGACATTCAGTACTTC.

In this sample, this clonotype turned up a few times. V usage is TRBV7-9 and J usage is TRBJ2-7, with D hard to call. CDR3 size: 13 residues. Trimming left V 2 bases short and J 7 bases short, with 12 bases between. Germline V gene data show CDR1 as SEHNR and CDR2 as FQNEAQ (reference sequence). Written as DNA, the CDR3 is TGTGCCAGCAGCTTAATTGCGCCGTGGGAGCAGTACTTC. Protein: CASSLIAPWEQYF. The full variable domain, rest sourced from reference TRBV7-9 and TRBJ2-7, is DTGVSQNPRHKITKRGQNVTFRCDPISEHNRLYWYRQTLGQGPEFLTYFQNEAQLEKSRLLSDRFSAERPKGSFSTLEIQRTEQGDSAMYLCASSLIAPWEQYFGPGTRLTVT.

V usage is TRBV7-8 and J usage is TRBJ2-5, with 12 bases matching TRBD2. The germline gives CDR1 SGHVS, CDR2 FQNEAQ. With V trimmed by 6 bases and J by 5 bases, 7 bases remained unmatched. This CDR3 has 15 residues. CDR3 sequence (DNA): TGTGCCAGCAGTAAGACTAGCGGGGGCTGGGAGACCCAGTACTTC. Translated: CASSKTSGGWETQYF.

This clonotype was seen a handful of times. The chain couples TRBV7-3 to TRBJ2-6, with D perhaps matching TRBD1 (6 bases). The germline V and J ends were trimmed by 2 bases and 3 bases, with 17 bases remaining between them. The CDR3 covers 18 residues. Germline-derived CDR1 and CDR2 are SGHTA and FQGTGA. CDR3 in amino acids: CASSLGLQGYVGANVLTF. In DNA, the CDR3 is TGTGCCAGCAGCTTAGGGTTACAGGGATATGTTGGGGCCAACGTCCTGACTTTC.

V and J are TRBV20-1 and TRBJ2-1; D remains unclear. CDR1 and CDR2 (germline): DFQATT, SNEGSKA (reference sequence). Trimming left V 1 base short and J 10 bases short, with 8 bases between. CDR3 length: 11 amino acids. The CDR3 here is CSARAWGEQFF. CDR3 in DNA: TGCAGTGCTAGAGCTTGGGGAGAGCAGTTCTTC.

The table lists this clonotype with a few counts. V gene TRBV20-1 combines with J gene TRBJ2-3; 9 positions agree with TRBD2. V shed 4 bases, J shed 0 bases, and the junction held 5 bases outside the gene matches. Germline V CDR1 and CDR2: DFQATT, SNEGSKA (reference sequence). The CDR3 totals 15 residues. This chain's CDR3 is CSAIPLAGSTDTQYF. The CDR3 DNA follows: TGCAGTGCTATCCCACTAGCGGGTAGCACAGATACGCAGTATTTT.

This clonotype was seen only a few times. V is TRBV6-1 and J is TRBJ2-7, with unresolved D. Per germline, CDR1 MNHNS and CDR2 SASEGT. With 7 bases removed from V and 0 bases from J, the gap between germline ends came to 16 bases. The CDR3 is 15 amino acids. CDR3 sequence reads: CASTPTPLSSYEQYF. The DNA for the CDR3 is TGTGCCAGCACCCCGACCCCCCTGTCCTCCTACGAGCAGTACTTC.

There are a few counts of this clonotype. The gene calls are TRBV4-2 and TRBJ2-3; 9 bases fit TRBD2. The ends lost 0 bases at V and 3 bases at J; junction bases unmatched: 13. Per the germline V gene, CDR1 is LGHNA and CDR2 is YNFKEQ. This CDR3 is built from 19 residues. In nucleotides, the CDR3 is TGTGCCAGCAGCCAAGACCCCCTGTTAGCGGGAGTGGGGACAGATACGCAGTATTTT. Translating it yields CASSQDPLLAGVGTDTQYF.

CDR3 sequence reads: CASSPGEETQYF. CDR3 nucleotide sequence: TGTGCCAGCAGTCCCGGGGAAGAGACCCAGTACTTC. The V call is TRBV12-3 or TRBV12-4, the J call TRBJ2-5; D perhaps matches TRBD2 (5 bases). V lost 5 bases to trimming and J lost 3 bases, with 7 bases between them. The CDR3 sequence is 12 residues long.

This chain joins TRBV7-6 and TRBJ2-1; TRBD2 matches at 13 bases. The trim removed 5 bases at V and 5 bases at J, leaving 3 bases unmatched. This CDR3 has 15 amino acids. Germline loops: CDR1 SGHVS, CDR2 FNYEAQ. CDR3 DNA: TGTGCCAGCAGCGGGGGACTAGCGGGAAACAATGAGCAGTTCTTC. Translation: CASSGGLAGNNEQFF.

The V call is TRBV7-8, the J call TRBJ2-7; no reliable D call. The CDR3 covers 14 residues. Germline V gives CDR1 SGHVS, CDR2 FQNEAQ. The V end was cut by 5 bases, the J end by 2 bases, with 13 bases between. CDR3 residues: CASSPVLGTYEQYV. CDR3 in DNA: TGTGCCAGCAGCCCAGTATTGGGCACCTACGAGCAGTACGTC.

The genes are TRBV5-6 and TRBJ2-2; D is possibly TRBD1 (6 bases). Trimming took off 1 base at V and 5 bases at J, with 12 bases between the two ends. The CDR3 length is 15 residues. Germline loops: CDR1 SGHDT, CDR2 YYEEEE. CDR3 residues: CASSLIWTDTGELFF. CDR3 coding DNA: TGTGCCAGCAGCTTGATTTGGACAGATACCGGGGAGCTGTTTTTT.

This clonotype was seen at least ten times. This chain joins TRBV27 and TRBJ2-7; no reliable D call. The CDR3 runs 12 residues. Germline V gene lookup returns CDR1 MNHEY and CDR2 SMNVEV (reference sequence). With 4 bases removed from V and 10 bases from J, the gap between germline ends came to 14 bases. CDR3 residues: CASSSGAAVQYF. The CDR3 nucleotides are TGTGCCAGCAGTTCCGGCGCGGCGGTCCAGTACTTC.

A few counts support this clonotype. J is TRBJ1-4 and V is TRBV28; 12 bases match TRBD1. V lost 3 bases and J lost 7; bases outside the gene matches: 3. This CDR3 region has 15 residues. Germline CDR1 MDHEN, CDR2 SYDVKM. The CDR3 coding sequence is TGTGCCAGCAGTTTGGTGGGACAGGGGGCTGAAAAACTGTTTTTT. Translating gives CASSLVGQGAEKLFF.